The 9 T cell receptor beta chains below all came from one sample that was sequenced in a study of cytomegalovirus exposure and HLA in healthy donors. With 60 Vbeta and 13 Jbeta primers, the PCR was carried out. The protocol was immunoSEQ multiplex PCR, while the TCRdb copy is restricted to in-frame clones and leaves out a portion. The sample holds about 100,000 clones, around 80% seen once. The sample comprised PBMCs. The receptors were gathered from a woman aged 40 to 50 in good health and CMV-seronegative.

The chain has TRBV28 and TRBJ2-1, with D possibly being TRBD1 (6 bases). CDR1 is MDHEN, CDR2 SYDVKM, per germline. This CDR3 has 15 amino acids. V was shortened by 2 bases and J by 0 bases, with 8 bases between the two germline ends. The CDR3 loop reads CASSLRGTSYNEQFF. The CDR3 nucleotides are TGTGCCAGCAGTTTAAGGGGGACCTCCTACAATGAGCAGTTCTTC.

Only a few counts were recorded for this clone. The chain has TRBV7-9 and TRBJ1-4; 7 bases are a match to TRBD1. After removal of 7 bases from V and 5 bases from J, the junction contained 13 bases not matched to a gene. Germline CDR1 and CDR2: SEHNR and FQNEAQ (reference sequence). This CDR3 comprises 16 residues. The CDR3 coding sequence is TGTGCCAGCACCGACGACAGGGTATTTGGAAATGAAAAACTGTTTTTT. Protein sequence: CASTDDRVFGNEKLFF.

The rearrangement joins TRBV7-9 to TRBJ1-2, with TRBD1 identical over 7 bases. Trimming removed 6 bases from V and 8 bases from J; junction bases left unmatched: 6. CDR3 length equals 12 residues. Per the germline V gene, CDR1 is SEHNR and CDR2 is FQNEAQ (reference sequence). This chain's CDR3 is CASSLRQGGYTF. The CDR3 bases are TGTGCCAGCAGTTTAAGACAGGGAGGCTACACCTTC.

This chain connects TRBV21-1 to TRBJ1-2; the D segment call TRBD1 is taken from the table without a DNA check. TRBV21-1 is given as a pseudogene. The CDR3 sequence is 15 residues long. CDR3 bases: TGTGCCAGCAGCAACCGTATACAGCCGAACTATGGCTACACCTTC. Residues: CASSNRIQPNYGYTF.

This clone was detected only a few times. The CDR3: CASSQAMGDRGAAFF. The CDR3, as DNA: TGCGCCAGCAGCCAAGCCATGGGAGACAGGGGAGCAGCTTTCTTT. J is TRBJ1-1 and V is TRBV4-1; 8 nucleotides line up with TRBD1. Trimming took 1 base from V and 10 from J; bases not matched to a gene: 11. Germline lookup yields CDR1 MGHRA and CDR2 YSYEKL. This CDR3 is 15 amino acids long.

The chain employs TRBV4-1 and TRBJ2-5; TRBD1 matches at 7 bases. The J call may be mistaken, given a closer DNA end match to TRBJ2-7. Germline lookup yields CDR1 MGHRA and CDR2 YSYEKL. The CDR3 consists of 15 residues. CDR3 sequence reads: CASSQEKGAINEQYF. DNA for the CDR3: TGCGCCAGCAGCCAAGAAAAGGGGGCGATCAACGAGCAGTACTTC.

The gene calls are TRBV11-2 and TRBJ1-3, with D unclear. V was pared by 6 bases and J by 0 bases, with 6 bases between. This CDR3 region has 13 residues. Germline-derived CDR1 and CDR2 are SGHAT and FQNNGV. The CDR3 is CASRVYSGNTIYF. DNA for the CDR3: TGTGCCAGCAGGGTCTACTCTGGAAACACCATATATTTT.

Only one count was recorded for this clone. The V call is TRBV18, the J call TRBJ2-3; unclear D gene. Germline lookup yields CDR1 KGHSH and CDR2 LQKENI. This CDR3 spans 18 amino acids. The ends were cut back, 5 bases at V and 0 bases at J, with 21 bases in the middle. CDR3 in amino acids: CASSSELPGYTSTDTQYF. The CDR3 region has the DNA TGTGCCAGCTCATCAGAACTTCCGGGTTATACTAGCACAGATACGCAGTATTTT.

The V call is TRBV19, the J call TRBJ2-4; 10 bases match TRBD2. J was trimmed by 2 bases and V by 3 bases; bases with no gene match: 10. The CDR3 spans 18 residues. Germline lookup yields CDR1 LNHDA and CDR2 SQIVND (reference sequence). The CDR3 bases are TGTGCCAGTAGTATCTGGCTAGCGGGGGCCTTAACCAAAAACATTCAGTACTTC. This gives the protein CASSIWLAGALTKNIQYF. Full variable domain (outside the CDR3, taken from reference TRBV19 and TRBJ2-4): DGGITQSPKYLFRKEGQNVTLSCEQNLNHDAMYWYRQDPGQGLRLIYYSQIVNDFQKGDIAEGYSVSREKKESFPLTVTSAQKNPTAFYLCASSIWLAGALTKNIQYFGAGTRLSVL.